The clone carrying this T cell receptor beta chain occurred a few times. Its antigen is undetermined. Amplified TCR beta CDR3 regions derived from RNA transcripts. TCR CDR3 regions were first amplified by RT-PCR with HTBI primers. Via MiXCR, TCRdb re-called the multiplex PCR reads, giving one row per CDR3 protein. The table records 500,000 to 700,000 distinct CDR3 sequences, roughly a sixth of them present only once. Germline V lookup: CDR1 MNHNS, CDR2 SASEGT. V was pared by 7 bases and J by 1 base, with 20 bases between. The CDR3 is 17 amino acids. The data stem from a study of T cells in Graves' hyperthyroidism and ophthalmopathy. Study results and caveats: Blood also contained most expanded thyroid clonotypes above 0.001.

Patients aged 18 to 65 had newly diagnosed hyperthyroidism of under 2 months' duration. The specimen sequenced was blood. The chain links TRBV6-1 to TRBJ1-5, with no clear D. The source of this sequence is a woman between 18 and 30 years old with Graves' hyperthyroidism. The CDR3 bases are TGTGCCAGCACTCTGAACCCCAGCGGGGTCAGCAATCAGCCCCAGCATTTT. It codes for CASTLNPSGVSNQPQHF.